Detailed here is one T cell receptor beta chain. Its antigen is undetermined. The repertoire was sequenced with immunoSEQ multiplex PCR; TCRdb's copy has only in-frame clones and lacks some. The sample has around 150,000 clones, around 91% seen once. The record originates from a study of T cell responses to AZD1222 COVID-19 vaccine. Points from the study as a whole: The donor cohort was predominantly white British with a female majority, and clonal diversity may have been underestimated. Vaccination with two AZD1222 doses was followed by a rise in Spike-specific TCR breadth and depth.

Sequences were derived from peripheral blood, sampled 28 days after the second AZD1222 dose. The origin of this receptor is an adult who received the AZD1222 COVID-19 vaccine.

The CDR3 nucleotides are TGTGCCAGCAGCCAAGGGACAGCCAACCCCTACGAGCAGTACTTC. It encodes CASSQGTANPYEQYF. The rearrangement links TRBV4-2 to TRBJ2-7; the D gene is possibly TRBD1 (6 bases). The V end lost 1 base, the J end lost 2 bases, and 12 bases lay between the germline ends. This CDR3 has 15 amino acids. Per germline, CDR1 LGHNA and CDR2 YNFKEQ.